The source of this TCR beta chain is a study of cytomegalovirus exposure and HLA in healthy donors (TCRdb year 2017). Concerning the study at large: An earlier analysis of some 550 of the donors reported roughly 270 Gb of sequence data and 117 million unique TCR beta sequences from 150 million to 200 million T cells. The study aimed to test whether signatures of past pathogen exposure could be identified by cataloging public T cell receptors. Donor age, sex, ethnicity and CMV serostatus were compiled together with the repertoire data. The study combined high-throughput TCR immunosequencing, statistical association of individual TCRs with disease status, and machine learning to predict cytomegalovirus infection status. Besides the first cohort of 550 to 750 subjects, a separate validation cohort made up of around 120 different subjects was used. Typing coverage varied by locus: roughly 620-640 donors for A, B, C, DRB1 and DQB1; under 550 for DQA1; around 570 for DPA1; roughly 470 for DPB1. An early release that covered about 600 HLA-typed donors contained approximately 320 gigabases of sequencing data and some 87 million unique TCR sequences. In a later analysis, previously published TCR beta repertoires from 666 donors were re-analyzed and high-resolution HLA genotyping was added so that TCR occurrence patterns could be studied. Five DR-DQ haplotypes were treated as single units for association and clustering because of strong linkage in the cohort. Among the 398 genotyped donors, about 85% belonged to the genetic ancestry cluster associated with self-reported Caucasian donors. Class I and class II HLA loci were covered by the typing at four-digit resolution. Genome-wide SNP genotypes for about 55% of the 666 donors were used in a later genetic analysis, which treated that subset as a discovery cohort. On average, about 200,000 unique TCR beta nucleotide sequences were sequenced per donor among a few hundred genotyped donors of the cohort, with 15% to 20% of those sequences being non-productive. Every discovery cohort repertoire had been produced on one sequencing platform. To decide whether each TCR beta V gene segment behaved as functional or pseudogenic, an earlier analysis of fewer than 750 of the donors relied on high-throughput TCR beta sequencing. The later analysis used no new phenotypic data to find candidate immune exposures, relying instead on TCR beta sequences and their occurrence across donors. Using immunosequencing, the study profiled T cell repertoires from 666 subjects and related those repertoires to cytomegalovirus serostatus.

Broad study findings and their caveats: Because HLA typing was unavailable for some donors at each locus, only the typed subset was used in association tests. An earlier analysis of around 500 of the donors showed that most TCR beta V segments appeared in productive rearrangements either about 87% or about 30% of the time, which broadly matched IMGT annotations. Three of the identified cytomegalovirus-associated TCR beta chains were confirmed in vitro to be specific for cytomegalovirus antigens. In this cohort, only TCR beta chains were sequenced, and detectable features were limited by the absence of alpha or paired-chain data. The authors suggested that the approach could potentially be extended to other disease states and immunological phenotypes. In a later analysis, about 16,000 TCR beta sequences were associated with specific HLA alleles at a false discovery rate of 0.05. The sequencing pipeline was judged likely to have produced a cluster of highly shared sequence variants as a technical artifact. A further reported finding was that TCR beta sequences accurately predicted the HLA-A and HLA-B alleles for most subjects in the first cohort. The study listed over 150 TCR beta chains as associated with cytomegalovirus. Compared with equally common non-associated chains, HLA-associated TCR beta chains in a later analysis were more clonally expanded and had lower generation probabilities. Cytomegalovirus status was reported to be diagnosed by the classifier with high specificity and sensitivity in both the original and validation cohorts. According to a later analysis, TCR association rates differed among HLA loci, with DRB1 alleles showing the most associated TCRs and HLA-C alleles showing the fewest. Strong co-occurrence of HLA alleles, especially DR and DQ, made assigning TCR associations to individual alleles difficult. The presence/absence analyses assumed that sequencing depth was roughly uniform across donors, and that assumption may not be true. A later genetic analysis reported fewer N-insertions in productive TCRs among donors in an Asian-associated ancestry cluster than the roughly 700-donor mean. An association between a missense DCLRE1C variant and V-gene and J-gene trimming of TCR beta chains was found in a later genetic analysis and replicated in an independent cohort. According to a later analysis, parvovirus B19, influenza, CMV and Epstein-Barr virus appeared linked to several top co-occurrence clusters. Across donors, most TCR sequences were observed very rarely, whereas some public TCRs were present in many individuals. Correlated functional status among segregating V segments might be attributable to linkage disequilibrium, but an unknown experimental factor could not be ruled out. A later analysis found that most CMV-associated TCR beta chains appeared HLA-restricted, with HLA associations seemingly driven largely by CMV exposure. The 87-base-pair reads could not distinguish some IMGT-functional V segments, including TRBV6-2 and TRBV6-3, so those segments were excluded. Because counts were too low, roughly 17 rarely observed V segments, including chromosome 9 orphons, were left out of the earlier analysis of over 550 of the donors. Immune exposure information for the cohort was limited to CMV serostatus.

Receptor amplification or capture employed the immunoSEQ multiplex PCR assay. For the multiplex PCR, a mixture combining 60 forward primers for TCR Vbeta segments and 13 reverse primers for TCR Jbeta segments was used. Amplification of the CDR3 region of rearranged TCR beta genes was performed with a multiplex PCR assay on genomic DNA. The Illumina HiSeq System was used to sequence the amplified TCR beta libraries as 87-base-pair reads. Regarding the original processing steps: In a later analysis, tens of millions of unique TCR beta chains were counted across the approximately 670 repertoires, and approximately 9.9 million of these chains were shared by at least two donors. To remove PCR and sequencing errors, raw reads were error-corrected and collapsed into unique sequences using a nearest-neighbor algorithm that merged closely related sequences. CDR3 sequences were aligned to IMGT reference sequences to assign V, D and J gene segments. For a sequence to be retained, a match of at least six nucleotides to both a V gene segment and a J gene segment was required. Rearrangements were classified as productive when the CDR3 lacked stop codons and remained in frame with V and J, and all other rearrangements were classified as non-productive. CDR3 was defined according to IMGT convention as the region running from the second conserved V-encoded cysteine to the conserved J-encoded phenylalanine. The earlier analysis of approximately 590 of the donors excluded any sequence lacking an unambiguous match to a single V gene segment. An earlier analysis of a few hundred of the donors classified V segments as functional when productive rearrangements were above 56.7% and as segregating when the standard deviation between donors was above 5%. A statistical classification framework was built to diagnose cytomegalovirus status from the catalog of TCR beta chain sequences. V and J gene assignment, in a later analysis, came from comparing TCR nucleotide sequences with IMGT/GENE-DB human TR gene sequences. A later analysis assigned CDR3 sequences and most-parsimonious VDJ recombination scenarios with the TCRdist pipeline. In a later analysis, every TCR beta chain was defined by the combination of its CDR3 amino acid sequence and its V-gene family, and reads without a unique V-gene family were dropped. To address suspected cross-contamination and a sequencing artifact, a later analysis removed 450 to 700 highly shared, low-generation-probability nucleotide sequences. A later analysis calculated a clonal expansion index for each public chain from normalized within-repertoire ranks of inferred template counts. Generation probabilities in a later analysis came from a VDJ recombination model fitted to out-of-frame rearrangements, and those results were checked against IGoR. In a later analysis, hypergeometric tests were used to score TCR-TCR, TCR-HLA and TCR-CMV co-occurrence, with a repertoire-size bias correction applied to TCR pairs. A later analysis estimated false discovery rates by permuting HLA or CMV assignments 20 times. In a later analysis, co-occurring TCRs were grouped using DBSCAN, and TCRdist sequence similarity was added for clustering within HLA-allele-positive subsets. Co-occurrence clustering excluded repertoires with fewer than 30,000 or more than 120,000 public chains, plus five with anomalous nucleotide sharing. Sourced from immuneACCESS, this table was stored by TCRdb with only in-frame sequences that have V and J called. A share of the clones is absent; for the studies checked, an unresolved V gene accounts for under half, and the remainder has no known explanation. Clonal size and the V and J genes are those of that table, whereas D and trimming came from the DNA. Counted in this sample were some 200,000 clones; 84% of them appeared once. The ten biggest clones cover 2.6% of the sample.

Turning to this clone: Its antigen is not yet known. Per-base quality was not reported, and no clone a single base away is much larger than it.

In total, 630 or so healthy bone marrow donors made up the cohort. At the time of sampling, every cohort member was nominally healthy, though immune exposures that went unrecorded were likely present. The donor was CMV seropositive and belonged to the group of about 290 seropositive cohort members. Every donor gave a peripheral blood sample, and the peripheral blood mononuclear cells from that sample were used for TCR beta sequencing. The Qiagen DNeasy Blood Extraction Kit was used to extract genomic DNA from the blood cell samples. CDR1 SGHVS and CDR2 FNYEAQ are derived from the germline V gene. The CDR3 starts with the cysteine, ends with the phenylalanine, and has 16 residues. The kept DNA is CDR3 alone, 48 bases in frame from the first base. The germline V and J ends show losses of 4 bases and 3 bases respectively, and no gene match explains 5 bases of the junction.

The sequencing input was PBMCs. This receptor was identified in a woman between 50 and 59 years old in good health and CMV-seropositive. Recombination joined TRBV7-6 with TRBJ2-3; 12 bases in the junction line up with TRBD1. The CDR3 region has the sequence CASSSSGQGATDTQYF. The sequenced DNA: TGTGCCAGCAGCTCCTCGGGACAGGGGGCAACAGATACGCAGTATTTT.